The 22 T cell receptor beta chains reported below all come from one sample, sequenced in a study of blood T cell repertoires in COVID-19 (TCRdb year 2020). Library generation was performed with the immunoSEQ multiplex PCR assay. What TCRdb holds here is the immuneACCESS table cut down to in-frame rearrangements. Part of the clones is not present; checked against another copy, under half of the missing clones reflect an unresolved V gene, and the others are unexplained. The sample yields roughly 100,000 clones; approximately 88% were counted once. Jointly, the top ten make up over 8.5% of the sample. What was sequenced was peripheral blood. The receptors come from an elderly man with acute or convalescent COVID-19.

This chain links TRBV7-2 with TRBJ1-1; weak D call: TRBD1 (5 bases). Trimming took 1 base from V and 1 from J, leaving 10 bases between them. Germline CDR1 SGHTA, CDR2 FQGNSA. The CDR3 has 15 amino acids. Here the CDR3 reads CASSLVGGQNTEAFF. DNA for the CDR3: TGTGCCAGCAGCTTAGTGGGAGGACAGAACACTGAAGCTTTCTTT.

This chain links TRBV6-4 with TRBJ2-3; 7 bases are shared with TRBD2. With V trimmed by 6 bases and J by 1 base, 7 bases remained unmatched. The CDR3 is 15 amino acids. Germline assignment: CDR1 MRHNA and CDR2 SNTAGT. The CDR3 region has the DNA TGTGCCAGCAGGCGGGAGAATGGGGGCACAGATACGCAGTATTTT. Its protein is CASRRENGGTDTQYF.

This sequence joins TRBV6-5 and TRBJ1-1; TRBD1 matches 8 bases. The CDR3 runs 15 residues. CDR1 MNHEY and CDR2 SVGAGI come from the germline V gene. The V gene end was trimmed by 6 bases and the J gene end by 1 base; junction bases not matched to a gene: 7. The CDR3 DNA reads TGTGCCAGCAGCCCAGGCGGACAGGGGAACACTGAAGCTTTCTTT. Translating gives CASSPGGQGNTEAFF.

The J gene is TRBJ2-3, the V gene TRBV6-2 or TRBV6-3; 8 bases match TRBD2. This CDR3 contains 18 residues. Germline CDR1 reads MNHEY; CDR2 reads SVGEGT. The ends lost 5 bases at V and 0 bases at J; junction bases unmatched: 13. In nucleotides, the CDR3 is TGTGCCAGCAGTCAACTCGGGGGGGACAATCCTAGCACAGATACGCAGTATTTT. Translating it yields CASSQLGGDNPSTDTQYF.

The CDR3 nucleotides read TGTGCCAGCTCACCAGGGATTGACAGTCTTGAAGCTTTCTTT. This encodes CASSPGIDSLEAFF. This chain joins TRBV18 and TRBJ1-1; weak D call: TRBD1 (5 bases). With 2 bases removed from V and 7 bases from J, the gap between germline ends came to 14 bases. The CDR3 loop spans 14 amino acids. From germline, CDR1 is KGHSH and CDR2 LQKENI.

The chain has TRBV28 and TRBJ1-1, with a weak D call TRBD1 (6 bases). Germline lookup yields CDR1 MDHEN and CDR2 SYDVKM. The germline V and J ends were trimmed by 1 base and 3 bases, with 21 bases remaining between them. This CDR3 region has 18 residues. The CDR3 sequence is CASSLSQGLGSLDTEAFF. The CDR3 region has the DNA TGTGCCAGCAGTTTATCCCAGGGGCTGGGTTCTCTAGACACTGAAGCTTTCTTT. Drawing the rest from reference TRBV28 and TRBJ1-1, the complete variable domain is DVKVTQSSRYLVKRTGEKVFLECVQDMDHENMFWYRQDPGLGLRLIYFSYDVKMKEKGDIPEGYSVSREKKERFSLILESASTNQTSMYLCASSLSQGLGSLDTEAFFGQGTRLTVV.

The rearrangement links TRBV5-5 to TRBJ2-7; D ambiguous. This CDR3 is built from 14 residues. V was clipped by 2 bases and J by 3 bases, with 12 bases between them. The germline V gene encodes CDR1 SGHKS and CDR2 YYEKEE (reference sequence). The CDR3 region is CASSLSAGDYEQYF. The DNA of the CDR3 is TGTGCCAGCAGCTTATCGGCTGGAGACTACGAGCAGTACTTC.

The V call is TRBV7-9, the J call TRBJ1-1; D may be TRBD1 (6 bases). CDR1 is SEHNR and CDR2 is FQNEAQ in the germline V gene (reference sequence). Trimming shortened V by 4 bases and J by 4 bases, and 16 bases separated the two germline ends. There are 15 residues in the CDR3. CDR3 in amino acids: CASSSGGAWATEAFF. CDR3 sequence (DNA): TGTGCCAGCAGCTCCGGGGGGGCGTGGGCCACTGAAGCTTTCTTT.

This chain joins TRBV9 and TRBJ1-6; D perhaps matches TRBD1 (5 bases). Deletions cut 4 bases from V and 6 bases from J, with 14 bases between. CDR3 length: 15 residues. Germline values: CDR1 SGDLS, CDR2 YYNGEE. The CDR3 DNA reads as TGTGCCAGCAGCCCCCTGGGGGAGGGTAATTCACCCCTCCACTTT. Translated, it gives CASSPLGEGNSPLHF.

The CDR3 loop reads CASSHPPSQITTSGSYNEQFF. CDR3 nucleotides: TGCGCCAGCAGCCATCCCCCCTCCCAGATCACGACTAGCGGGAGTTACAATGAGCAGTTCTTC. This chain joins TRBV4-1 and TRBJ2-1; the match to TRBD2 covers 12 bases. The CDR3 loop spans 21 amino acids. V shed 3 bases and J 4 bases; nucleotides not matched to a gene: 19. The germline V gene has CDR1 MGHRA and CDR2 YSYEKL.

This chain connects TRBV5-1 to TRBJ1-1, with 8 bases lining up with TRBD1. V lost 1 base to trimming and J lost 0 bases; unmatched junction nucleotides: 5. The germline gives CDR1 SGHRS, CDR2 YFSETQ. CDR3 length: 16 residues. In DNA form, the CDR3 reads TGCGCCAGCAGCTTGCGACAGGGGCTAATGAACACTGAAGCTTTCTTT. Encoded protein: CASSLRQGLMNTEAFF.

The CDR3 DNA is TGTGCCAGTACGGTATACACTGAAGCTTTCTTT. Translated: CASTVYTEAFF. The chain employs TRBV19 and TRBJ1-1, with no clear D. The V end lost 7 bases, the J end lost 3 bases, and 6 bases lay between the germline ends. Per germline, CDR1 LNHDA and CDR2 SQIVND (reference sequence). The CDR3 extends over 11 amino acids. Based on the CDR3 plus reference TRBV19 and TRBJ1-1, the full variable domain is DGGITQSPKYLFRKEGQNVTLSCEQNLNHDAMYWYRQDPGQGLRLIYYSQIVNDFQKGDIAEGYSVSREKKESFPLTVTSAQKNPTAFYLCASTVYTEAFFGQGTRLTVV.

The J gene is TRBJ2-5, the V gene TRBV2, with D perhaps TRBD1 (6 bases). This CDR3 has 15 residues. V was clipped by 5 bases and J by 4 bases, with 17 bases between them. Looked up from germline, CDR1 is SNHLY and CDR2 is FYNNEI. The CDR3 region has the DNA TGTGCCAGCAGTCGGGACACCATAATATCAGAGACCCAGTACTTC. Protein sequence: CASSRDTIISETQYF.

J is TRBJ2-5 and V is TRBV3-1 (or the pseudogene TRBV3-2); tentatively, D is TRBD2 (6 bases). Germline lookup yields CDR1 LGHDT and CDR2 YNNKEL (reference sequence). CDR3 size: 13 residues. The V end lost 4 bases, the J end lost 5 bases, and 11 bases lay between the germline ends. The CDR3 DNA reads TGTGCCAGCAGCCTGACTCGGGGGGAGACCCAGTACTTC. The encoded protein is CASSLTRGETQYF.

For the CDR3, the DNA is TGTGCCAGCAGCTTAGTGTTGGGGGCGAGCAATCAGCCCCAGCATTTT. Encoded protein: CASSLVLGASNQPQHF. The chain couples TRBV7-8 to TRBJ1-5, with D maybe TRBD1 (6 bases). Germline CDR1 is SGHVS and CDR2 is FQNEAQ. The CDR3 totals 16 residues. Trimming stripped 1 base from V and 1 base from J, with 11 bases between.

J is TRBJ2-1 and V is TRBV4-1; weak D call: TRBD2 (7 bases). Germline V gene lookup returns CDR1 MGHRA and CDR2 YSYEKL. This CDR3 comprises 13 residues. Trimming cost V 5 bases and J 7 bases, with 12 bases left between them. CDR3 sequence (DNA): TGCGCCAGCAGCTGGGGGGGCCGGAATGAGCAGTTCTTC. Translation gives CASSWGGRNEQFF.

The gene calls are TRBV19 and TRBJ2-3; TRBD2 agrees at 9 bases. V dropped 3 bases and J dropped 6; count of bases not matched to a gene: 7. The CDR3 is 15 residues long. In germline, CDR1 is LNHDA, CDR2 SQIVND (reference sequence). The CDR3 loop is CASSMTSGGKDTQYF. The CDR3 coding sequence is TGTGCCAGTAGTATGACTAGCGGCGGCAAGGATACGCAGTATTTT.

V and J are TRBV18 and TRBJ1-4, with 8 bases that match TRBD1. J lost 10 bases, V lost 6 bases, and 10 bases had no gene match. CDR3 length equals 14 residues. From germline, CDR1 is KGHSH and CDR2 LQKENI. CDR3 sequence: CASSSTGGMGKLFF. In nucleotides, the CDR3 is TGTGCCAGCTCGTCAACAGGGGGTATGGGAAAACTGTTTTTT.

The genes are TRBV5-1 and TRBJ2-3; D may be TRBD1 (5 bases). This CDR3 contains 16 residues. V gave up 1 base and J gave up 1 base, with 13 bases separating them. CDR1 and CDR2 from the germline V gene are SGHRS and YFSETQ. CDR3 bases: TGCGCCAGCAGCTTGCAGGGCAGGTTGGGCACAGATACGCAGTATTTT. Its protein is CASSLQGRLGTDTQYF.

The CDR3 protein is CASSRVPVSYNEQFF. The CDR3 region has the DNA TGTGCCAGTAGTAGAGTCCCCGTATCCTACAATGAGCAGTTCTTC. This chain joins TRBV19 and TRBJ2-1; no definite D call. The CDR3 runs 15 residues. Germline values: CDR1 LNHDA, CDR2 SQIVND (reference sequence). Trimming cost V 4 bases and J 1 base, with 11 bases left between them.

The chain carries TRBV9 and TRBJ2-2; D is unclear. The ends were cut back, 4 bases at V and 7 bases at J, with 8 bases in the middle. Germline V gene sequence: CDR1 SGDLS, CDR2 YYNGEE. CDR3 size: 12 residues. CDR3: CASSPVGGELFF. In DNA, the CDR3 is TGTGCCAGCAGCCCCGTCGGCGGGGAGCTGTTTTTT.

This clone was observed a handful of times. This sequence joins TRBV5-1 and TRBJ1-1; a weak D match, TRBD1 (5 bases). The CDR3 extends over 15 amino acids. The germline V and J ends were trimmed by 4 bases and 2 bases, with 15 bases remaining between them. Germline loops: CDR1 SGHRS, CDR2 YFSETQ. CDR3 nucleotides: TGCGCCAGCAGCCCCGCAGGGAACCCTAACACTGAAGCTTTCTTT. Protein product: CASSPAGNPNTEAFF.